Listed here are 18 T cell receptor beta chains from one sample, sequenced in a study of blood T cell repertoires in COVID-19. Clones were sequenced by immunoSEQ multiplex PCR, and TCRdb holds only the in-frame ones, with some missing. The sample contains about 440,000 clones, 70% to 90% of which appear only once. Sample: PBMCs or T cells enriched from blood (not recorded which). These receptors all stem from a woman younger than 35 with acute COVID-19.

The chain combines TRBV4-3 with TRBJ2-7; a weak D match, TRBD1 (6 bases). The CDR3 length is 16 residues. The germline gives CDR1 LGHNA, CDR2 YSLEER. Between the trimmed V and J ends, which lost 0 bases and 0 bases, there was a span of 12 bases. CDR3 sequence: CASSQEEGQPSYEQYF. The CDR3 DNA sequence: TGCGCCAGCAGCCAAGAGGAAGGACAGCCCTCCTACGAGCAGTACTTC.

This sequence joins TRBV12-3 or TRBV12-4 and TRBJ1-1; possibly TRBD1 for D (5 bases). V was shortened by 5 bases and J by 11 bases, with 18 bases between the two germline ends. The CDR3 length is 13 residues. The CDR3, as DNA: TGTGCCAGCAGTGTAGGGGCCCTTTATGAGGCTTTCTTT. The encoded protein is CASSVGALYEAFF.

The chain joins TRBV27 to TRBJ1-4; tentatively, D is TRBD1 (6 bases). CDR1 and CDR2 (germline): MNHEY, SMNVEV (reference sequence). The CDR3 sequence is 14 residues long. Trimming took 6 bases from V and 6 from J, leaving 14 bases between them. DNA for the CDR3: TGTGCCAGCAGCCGAACAGGGCTAGATGAAAAACTGTTTTTT. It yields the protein CASSRTGLDEKLFF.

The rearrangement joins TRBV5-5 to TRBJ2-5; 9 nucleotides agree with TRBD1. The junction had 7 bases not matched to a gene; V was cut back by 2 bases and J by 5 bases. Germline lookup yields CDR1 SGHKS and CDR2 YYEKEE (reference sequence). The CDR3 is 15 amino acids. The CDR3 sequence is CASSFGTGHGETQYF. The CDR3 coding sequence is TGTGCCAGCAGCTTCGGGACAGGGCACGGGGAGACCCAGTACTTC.

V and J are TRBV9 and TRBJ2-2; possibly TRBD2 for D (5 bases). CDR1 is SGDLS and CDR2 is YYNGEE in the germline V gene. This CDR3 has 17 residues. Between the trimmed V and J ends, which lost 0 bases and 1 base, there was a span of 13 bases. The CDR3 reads CASSVARGSLNTGELFF. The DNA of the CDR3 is TGTGCCAGCAGCGTAGCGCGAGGGAGCTTGAACACCGGGGAGCTGTTTTTT.

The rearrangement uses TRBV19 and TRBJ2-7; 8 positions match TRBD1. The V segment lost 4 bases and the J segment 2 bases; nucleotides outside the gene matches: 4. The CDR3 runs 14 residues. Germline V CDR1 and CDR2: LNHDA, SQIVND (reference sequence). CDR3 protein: CASSTGQGPYEQYF. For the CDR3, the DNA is TGTGCCAGTAGTACCGGACAGGGACCCTACGAGCAGTACTTC. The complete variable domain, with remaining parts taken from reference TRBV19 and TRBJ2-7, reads DGGITQSPKYLFRKEGQNVTLSCEQNLNHDAMYWYRQDPGQGLRLIYYSQIVNDFQKGDIAEGYSVSREKKESFPLTVTSAQKNPTAFYLCASSTGQGPYEQYFGPGTRLTVT.

The CDR3 DNA sequence: TGTGCCAGCAGTTTATCGACAGGGAACGCCGGAAACACCATATATTTT. Amino acids: CASSLSTGNAGNTIYF. The rearrangement uses TRBV27 and TRBJ1-3; 7 bases map to TRBD1. Trimming removed 0 bases from V and 4 bases from J; junction bases left unmatched: 6. The germline gives CDR1 MNHEY, CDR2 SMNVEV (reference sequence). CDR3 length: 16 amino acids.

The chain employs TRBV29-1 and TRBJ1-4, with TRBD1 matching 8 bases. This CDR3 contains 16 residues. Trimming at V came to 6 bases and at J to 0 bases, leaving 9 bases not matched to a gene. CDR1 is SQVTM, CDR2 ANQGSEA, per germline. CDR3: CSVYPTDRATNEKLFF. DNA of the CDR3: TGCAGCGTCTACCCTACGGACAGGGCAACTAATGAAAAACTGTTTTTT. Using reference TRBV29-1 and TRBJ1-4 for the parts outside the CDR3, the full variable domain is SAVISQKPSRDICQRGTSLTIQCQVDSQVTMMFWYRQQPGQSLTLIATANQGSEATYESGFVIDKFPISRPNLTFSTLTVSNMSPEDSSIYLCSVYPTDRATNEKLFFGSGTQLSVL.

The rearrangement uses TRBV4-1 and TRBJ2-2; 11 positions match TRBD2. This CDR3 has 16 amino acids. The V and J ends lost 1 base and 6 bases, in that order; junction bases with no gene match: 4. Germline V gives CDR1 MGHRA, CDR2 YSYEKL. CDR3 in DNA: TGCGCCAGCAGCCAAGGGTGGACTAGCGGGTCCGGGGAGCTGTTTTTT. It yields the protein CASSQGWTSGSGELFF.

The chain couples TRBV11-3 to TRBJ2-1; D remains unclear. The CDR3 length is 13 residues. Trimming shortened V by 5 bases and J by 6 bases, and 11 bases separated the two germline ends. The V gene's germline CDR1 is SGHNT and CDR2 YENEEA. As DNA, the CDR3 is TGTGCCAGCAGCAATACTAACGTCAATGAGCAGTTCTTC. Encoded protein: CASSNTNVNEQFF. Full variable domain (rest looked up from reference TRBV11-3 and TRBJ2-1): EAGVVQSPRYKIIEKKQPVAFWCNPISGHNTLYWYLQNLGQGPELLIRYENEEAVDDSQLPKDRFSAERLKGVDSTLKIQPAELGDSAVYLCASSNTNVNEQFFGPGTRLTVL.

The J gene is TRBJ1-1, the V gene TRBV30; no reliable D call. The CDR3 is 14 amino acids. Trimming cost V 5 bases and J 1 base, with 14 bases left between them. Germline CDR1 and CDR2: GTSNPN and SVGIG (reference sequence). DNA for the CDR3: TGTGCCTGGGACCCGACGGGTACGAACACTGAAGCTTTCTTT. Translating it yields CAWDPTGTNTEAFF.

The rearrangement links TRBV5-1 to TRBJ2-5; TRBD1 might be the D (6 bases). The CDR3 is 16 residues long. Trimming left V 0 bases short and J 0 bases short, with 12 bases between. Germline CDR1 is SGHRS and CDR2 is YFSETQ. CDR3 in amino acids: CASSLGGQGHQETQYF. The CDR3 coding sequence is TGCGCCAGCAGCTTGGGTGGGCAGGGGCACCAAGAGACCCAGTACTTC.

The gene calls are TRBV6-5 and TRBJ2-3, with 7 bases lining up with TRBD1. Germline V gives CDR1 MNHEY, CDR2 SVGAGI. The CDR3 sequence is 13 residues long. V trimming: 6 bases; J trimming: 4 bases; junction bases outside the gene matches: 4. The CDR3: CASRRQGADTQYF. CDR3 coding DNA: TGTGCCAGCAGACGACAGGGAGCAGATACGCAGTATTTT.

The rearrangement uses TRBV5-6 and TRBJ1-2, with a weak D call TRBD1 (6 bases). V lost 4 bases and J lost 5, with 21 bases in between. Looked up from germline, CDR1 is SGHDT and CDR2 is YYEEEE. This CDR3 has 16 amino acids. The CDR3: CASSDGTPILSYGYTF. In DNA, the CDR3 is TGTGCCAGCAGCGATGGGACACCGATCCTTTCTTATGGCTACACCTTC. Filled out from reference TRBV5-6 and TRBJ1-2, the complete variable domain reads DAGVTQSPTHLIKTRGQQVTLRCSPKSGHDTVSWYQQALGQGPQFIFQYYEEEERQRGNFPDRFSGHQFPNYSSELNVNALLLGDSALYLCASSDGTPILSYGYTFGSGTRLTVV.

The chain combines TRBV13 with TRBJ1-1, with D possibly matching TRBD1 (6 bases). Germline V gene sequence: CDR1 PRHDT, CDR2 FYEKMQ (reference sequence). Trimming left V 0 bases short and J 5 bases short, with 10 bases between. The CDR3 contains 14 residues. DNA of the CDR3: TGTGCCAGCAGCTTAGGAACAGGGTGGACTGAAGCTTTCTTT. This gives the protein CASSLGTGWTEAFF.

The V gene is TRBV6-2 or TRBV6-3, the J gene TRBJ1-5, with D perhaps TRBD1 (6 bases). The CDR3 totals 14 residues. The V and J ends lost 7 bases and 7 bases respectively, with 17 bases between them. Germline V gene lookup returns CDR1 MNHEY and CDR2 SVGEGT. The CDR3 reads CASNPDRTDQPQHF. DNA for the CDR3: TGTGCCAGCAACCCAGACAGGACCGACCAGCCCCAGCATTTT.

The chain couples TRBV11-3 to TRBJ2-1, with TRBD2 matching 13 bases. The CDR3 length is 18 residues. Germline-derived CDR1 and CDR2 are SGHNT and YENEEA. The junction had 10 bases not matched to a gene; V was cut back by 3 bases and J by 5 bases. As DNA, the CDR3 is TGTGCCAGCAGCTTCCAAACTAGCGGGAGGGCCATTGACAATGAGCAGTTCTTC. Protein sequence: CASSFQTSGRAIDNEQFF.

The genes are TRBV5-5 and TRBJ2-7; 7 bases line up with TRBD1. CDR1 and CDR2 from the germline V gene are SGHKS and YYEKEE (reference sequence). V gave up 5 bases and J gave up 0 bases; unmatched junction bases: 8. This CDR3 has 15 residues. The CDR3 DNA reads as TGTGCCAGCAGTTCCGGGACAGTAAGCTCCTACGAGCAGTACTTC. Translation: CASSSGTVSSYEQYF. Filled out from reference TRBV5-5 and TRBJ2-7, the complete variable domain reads DAGVTQSPTHLIKTRGQQVTLRCSPISGHKSVSWYQQVLGQGPQFIFQYYEKEERGRGNFPDRFSARQFPNYSSELNVNALLLGDSALYLCASSSGTVSSYEQYFGPGTRLTVT.